A single sample gave rise to the 27 T cell receptor beta chains below, sequenced in a study of blood T cell repertoires in COVID-19. Assay used: immunoSEQ multiplex PCR; TCRdb lists only in-frame clones, some missing. The sample records fewer than 70,000 clones, about 88% being singletons. The sequenced sample was peripheral blood. These receptors were taken from a woman in her 70s with active COVID-19.

This chain's CDR3 is CSVESRDRVSTGELFF. The CDR3 coding sequence is TGCAGCGTTGAAAGCCGGGACAGGGTGTCCACTGGGGAGCTGTTTTTT. This rearrangement joins TRBV29-1 to TRBJ2-2; TRBD1 matches at 9 bases. V trimming: 2 bases; J trimming: 8 bases; junction bases outside the gene matches: 12. Germline assignment: CDR1 SQVTM and CDR2 ANQGSEA. This CDR3 spans 16 amino acids.

The CDR3 DNA is TGTGCCAGCAGCTTACGAAGGGGGGGACTAGCGGGAGGCTCCGTCAATGAGCAGTTCTTC. This translates into CASSLRRGGLAGGSVNEQFF. V gene TRBV7-3 combines with J gene TRBJ2-1, with TRBD2 matching 15 bases. With V trimmed by 2 bases and J by 6 bases, 14 bases remained unmatched. The length of the CDR3 is 20 residues. CDR1 SGHTA and CDR2 FQGTGA come from the germline V gene.

The DNA for the CDR3 is TGTGCCAGCTCACCATCCGGCGGAACAGGGGGTGATAATGGCTACACCTTC. This codes for CASSPSGGTGGDNGYTF. The chain is built from TRBV18 and TRBJ1-2, with TRBD1 matching 8 bases. J was trimmed by 6 bases and V by 2 bases; bases with no gene match: 14. The V gene's germline CDR1 is KGHSH and CDR2 LQKENI. The CDR3 has 17 residues.

The chain is built from TRBV2 and TRBJ1-5; D possibly corresponds to TRBD1 (5 bases). The germline gives CDR1 SNHLY, CDR2 FYNNEI. The CDR3 spans 13 residues. V was trimmed by 5 bases and J by 6 bases, leaving 11 bases between them. CDR3 protein: CASSQGLTQPQHF. Written as DNA, the CDR3 is TGTGCCAGCAGTCAGGGATTAACTCAGCCCCAGCATTTT.

The chain has TRBV18 and TRBJ2-7, with TRBD1 as a possible D gene (6 bases). CDR1 is KGHSH, CDR2 LQKENI, per germline. The CDR3 has 14 amino acids. Trimming pared 3 bases from V and 4 bases from J, leaving 13 bases between. Here the CDR3 DNA reads TGTGCCAGCTCACCGAACAGGGTAGCGTACGAGCAGTACTTC. As protein: CASSPNRVAYEQYF.

V usage is TRBV6-1 and J usage is TRBJ2-3; tentatively, D is TRBD2 (6 bases). CDR1 and CDR2 (germline): MNHNS, SASEGT. The CDR3 totals 15 residues. Trimming took 0 bases from V and 9 from J, leaving 16 bases between them. This chain's CDR3 is CASSEAVGLSRTQYF. CDR3 DNA: TGTGCCAGCAGTGAAGCTGTGGGACTTTCGAGGACGCAGTATTTT.

The chain couples TRBV3-1 (or the pseudogene TRBV3-2) to TRBJ1-1, with D uncertain. The length of the CDR3 is 14 residues. Trimming pared 0 bases from V and 4 bases from J, leaving 9 bases between. CDR1 is LGHDT and CDR2 is YNNKEL in the germline V gene (reference sequence). The CDR3 region is CASSQDIGSTEAFF. CDR3 sequence (DNA): TGTGCCAGCAGCCAAGATATCGGGAGCACTGAAGCTTTCTTT.

The chain employs TRBV5-1 and TRBJ2-2; possibly TRBD1 for D (5 bases). This CDR3 comprises 14 residues. Germline CDR1 is SGHRS and CDR2 is YFSETQ. V was clipped by 4 bases and J by 1 base, with 8 bases between them. CDR3 in amino acids: CASSIGQNTGELFF. CDR3 nucleotide sequence: TGCGCCAGCAGCATCGGACAGAACACCGGGGAGCTGTTTTTT.

The rearrangement links TRBV5-1 to TRBJ2-6; 14 nucleotides match TRBD2. The CDR3 covers 18 residues. Germline V lookup: CDR1 SGHRS, CDR2 YFSETQ. J was trimmed by 2 bases and V by 4 bases; bases with no gene match: 5. CDR3 loop: CASSPTSGRGAGANVLTF. CDR3 DNA sequence: TGCGCCAGCAGCCCGACTAGCGGGAGGGGTGCTGGGGCCAACGTCCTGACTTTC.

The rearrangement joins TRBV3-1 (or the pseudogene TRBV3-2) to TRBJ1-2, with TRBD1 as a possible D gene (5 bases). Germline V gene lookup returns CDR1 LGHDT and CDR2 YNNKEL (reference sequence). Between the trimmed V and J ends, which lost 1 base and 8 bases, there was a span of 11 bases. This CDR3 comprises 13 residues. CDR3: CASSQGQGMGYTF. CDR3 sequence (DNA): TGTGCCAGCAGCCAAGGGCAGGGAATGGGCTACACCTTC.

The rearrangement joins TRBV7-8 to TRBJ1-5; D possibly corresponds to TRBD1 (6 bases). V was clipped by 6 bases and J by 2 bases, with 17 bases between them. The germline V gene has CDR1 SGHVS and CDR2 FQNEAQ. The CDR3 totals 16 residues. As DNA, the CDR3 is TGTGCCAGCAGAGATGAGGGGGTCTCAGGCAATCAGCCCCAGCATTTT. This encodes CASRDEGVSGNQPQHF.

This rearrangement joins TRBV27 to TRBJ2-3; D is possibly TRBD2 (5 bases). The CDR3 length is 14 residues. V lost 7 bases and J lost 1, with 12 bases in between. Germline loops: CDR1 MNHEY, CDR2 SMNVEV (reference sequence). Here the CDR3 DNA reads TGTGCCAGCACCCCCACGAGGGGCACAGATACGCAGTATTTT. Its protein is CASTPTRGTDTQYF.

This clone was seen only a few times. The J gene is TRBJ2-7, the V gene TRBV7-9, with TRBD2 identical over 12 bases. CDR3 size: 15 residues. V shed 5 bases and J 5 bases; nucleotides not matched to a gene: 7. CDR1 SEHNR and CDR2 FQNEAQ come from the germline V gene (reference sequence). CDR3 residues: CASSSRLAGDDEQYF. The CDR3 DNA reads TGTGCCAGCAGCAGCCGACTAGCGGGAGACGACGAGCAGTACTTC. The full variable domain, its missing parts supplied by reference TRBV7-9 and TRBJ2-7, is DTGVSQNPRHKITKRGQNVTFRCDPISEHNRLYWYRQTLGQGPEFLTYFQNEAQLEKSRLLSDRFSAERPKGSFSTLEIQRTEQGDSAMYLCASSSRLAGDDEQYFGPGTRLTVT.

The CDR3 DNA reads as TGTGCCAGTAGTCCCGGTGGCGGATCCTACGAGCAGTACTTC. It codes for CASSPGGGSYEQYF. The rearrangement uses TRBV19 and TRBJ2-7; D not resolved. This CDR3 is 14 amino acids long. CDR1 LNHDA and CDR2 SQIVND come from the germline V gene (reference sequence). V was clipped by 5 bases and J by 1 base, with 12 bases between them.

This clone was recorded a few times. CDR3 sequence: CASSHAGYEQYF. CDR3 DNA sequence: TGTGCCAGCAGCCACGCCGGCTACGAGCAGTACTTC. V and J are TRBV3-1 (or the pseudogene TRBV3-2) and TRBJ2-7, with unresolved D. The germline V gene encodes CDR1 LGHDT and CDR2 YNNKEL (reference sequence). This CDR3 is built from 12 residues. V was trimmed by 3 bases and J by 3 bases, leaving 6 bases between them.

The chain links TRBV6-1 to TRBJ2-3, with D maybe TRBD1 (5 bases). V gave up 0 bases and J gave up 0 bases, with 7 bases separating them. This CDR3 is built from 15 residues. Looked up from germline, CDR1 is MNHNS and CDR2 is SASEGT. This CDR3 is CASSEAGPSTDTQYF. DNA of the CDR3: TGTGCCAGCAGTGAAGCGGGGCCTAGCACAGATACGCAGTATTTT.

This chain connects TRBV11-2 to TRBJ2-3; the D gene is possibly TRBD1 (6 bases). Germline V CDR1 and CDR2: SGHAT, FQNNGV. V was clipped by 3 bases and J by 0 bases, with 13 bases between them. This CDR3 contains 16 residues. The CDR3 DNA follows: TGTGCCAGCAGCTTGGGCAGGGGATTTAGCACAGATACGCAGTATTTT. This translates into CASSLGRGFSTDTQYF.

This clone was recorded only once. The chain employs TRBV6-6 and TRBJ1-2; D is perhaps TRBD1 (6 bases). CDR3 length equals 16 residues. Trimming left V 2 bases short and J 4 bases short, with 17 bases between. Germline V gives CDR1 MNHNY, CDR2 SVGAGI (reference sequence). This CDR3 reads CASSYKARGEAYGYTF. CDR3 sequence (DNA): TGTGCCAGCAGTTACAAGGCCAGGGGTGAAGCCTATGGCTACACCTTC.

The chain combines TRBV7-6 with TRBJ2-1, with a tentative D call TRBD1 (5 bases). The length of the CDR3 is 13 residues. CDR1 and CDR2 from the germline V gene are SGHVS and FNYEAQ. The germline V and J ends were trimmed by 4 bases and 5 bases, with 9 bases remaining between them. CDR3 sequence reads: CASSWTNNNEQFF. CDR3 DNA: TGTGCCAGCAGCTGGACAAATAACAATGAGCAGTTCTTC. Full variable domain (missing parts from reference TRBV7-6 and TRBJ2-1): GAGVSQSPRYKVTKRGQDVALRCDPISGHVSLYWYRQALGQGPEFLTYFNYEAQQDKSGLPNDRFSAERPEGSISTLTIQRTEQRDSAMYRCASSWTNNNEQFFGPGTRLTVL.

The rearrangement joins TRBV6-5 to TRBJ1-5; D is unclear. The CDR3 covers 13 residues. The germline CDR1 and CDR2 sequences are MNHEY and SVGAGI. Trimming took 2 bases from V and 5 from J, leaving 7 bases between them. The CDR3 reads CASSYERDQPQHF. The CDR3 DNA sequence: TGTGCCAGCAGTTACGAGAGGGATCAGCCCCAGCATTTT.

This clone has just a few counts. This chain connects TRBV6-5 to TRBJ1-1; unclear D gene. This CDR3 spans 15 amino acids. Trimming left V 4 bases short and J 1 base short, with 13 bases between. Per the germline V gene, CDR1 is MNHEY and CDR2 is SVGAGI. This CDR3 reads CASSSAGWQNTEAFF. CDR3 sequence (DNA): TGTGCCAGCAGTTCGGCAGGTTGGCAGAACACTGAAGCTTTCTTT.

The rearrangement links TRBV5-1 to TRBJ2-1, with TRBD2 identical over 9 bases. CDR1 is SGHRS, CDR2 YFSETQ, per germline. This CDR3 is built from 12 residues. V lost 2 bases, J lost 13 bases, and 4 bases stayed unmatched. CDR3 region: CASSFLSGSQFF. DNA for the CDR3: TGCGCCAGCAGCTTCCTTAGCGGGAGTCAGTTCTTC.

The chain links TRBV7-2 to TRBJ2-2; 12 bases agree with TRBD2. Germline V gene data show CDR1 as SGHTA and CDR2 as FQGNSA. V dropped 4 bases and J dropped 5; count of bases not matched to a gene: 5. The CDR3 runs 16 residues. CDR3 DNA sequence: TGTGCCAGCAGCTCACGACTAGCGGGAGTAACCGGGGAGCTGTTTTTT. This codes for CASSSRLAGVTGELFF.

The chain carries TRBV28 and TRBJ2-2, with 9 bases aligning to TRBD1. This CDR3 spans 17 amino acids. The ends lost 4 bases at V and 7 bases at J; junction bases unmatched: 13. Germline V gene sequence: CDR1 MDHEN, CDR2 SYDVKM. The CDR3 coding sequence is TGTGCCAGCAGTTATGCCCCGGACAGGGGTGTTGGCGGGGAGCTGTTTTTT. Translating gives CASSYAPDRGVGGELFF.

The chain links TRBV5-1 to TRBJ1-1; maybe TRBD1 (5 bases). The germline V gene encodes CDR1 SGHRS and CDR2 YFSETQ. The CDR3 loop spans 16 amino acids. Trimming removed 6 bases at V and 3 bases at J, with 21 bases between. The CDR3 DNA sequence: TGCGCCAGCACCCTTTCCGTGGGACTGGAGGACACTGAAGCTTTCTTT. The encoded protein is CASTLSVGLEDTEAFF.

The CDR3 sequence is CASSLVMVLELYTDTQYF. CDR3 bases: TGTGCCAGCAGCTTAGTTATGGTACTAGAACTTTACACAGATACGCAGTATTTT. This chain uses TRBV7-9 with TRBJ2-3; TRBD2 might be the D (5 bases). V was shortened by 1 base and J by 2 bases, with 19 bases between the two germline ends. CDR3 length: 18 residues. Germline loops: CDR1 SEHNR, CDR2 FQNEAQ (reference sequence).

This clone was found once. The V and J genes are TRBV5-8 and TRBJ1-1; TRBD1 is a possible D gene (6 bases). CDR3 length: 14 residues. The germline gives CDR1 SGHTS, CDR2 YDEGEE. The V end lost 3 bases, the J end lost 3 bases, and 12 bases lay between the germline ends. The CDR3 DNA follows: TGTGCCAGCAGCTGGTACAGGGATCACACTGAAGCTTTCTTT. It codes for CASSWYRDHTEAFF.